A selection of T cell receptor beta chains follows, all from one sample in a study of early T cells in non-severe SARS-CoV-2 infection. TCRdb recomputed calls from the 5' RACE reads with MiXCR, one row per CDR3 protein. The table has tens of thousands of distinct CDR3 sequences, 10% seen once; the top ten hold 6.5% to 9%. The starting material was whole blood, obtained at baseline. These receptors were obtained from an adult who was a healthcare worker with PCR-confirmed SARS-CoV-2 infection or an uninfected control (not recorded which). Each CDR3 is given with its conserved first and last residue. D genes are given only for firm matches. Clone size is not always given. Where it is, it says once, few, many or a class for expanded clones.

d_call: -
v_call: TRBV5-4
clone_size: -
j_call: TRBJ2-3
cdr3_nt: TGTGCCAGCAGCTTTGAGACAGTCACAGATACGCAGTATTTT
cdr3_aa: CASSFETVTDTQYF

d_call: -
v_call: TRBV7-6
clone_size: -
j_call: TRBJ1-1
cdr3_nt: TGTGCCAGCAGCTTAGCAGGGTTCTCTGAAGCTTTCTTT
cdr3_aa: CASSLAGFSEAFF

d_call: -
v_call: TRBV4-1
clone_size: few
j_call: TRBJ1-2
cdr3_nt: TGCGCCAGCAGCCAGGACGGAATCTTTGGCTACACCTTC
cdr3_aa: CASSQDGIFGYTF

d_call: -
v_call: TRBV9
clone_size: -
j_call: TRBJ2-2
cdr3_nt: TGTGCCAGCAGCGTAGGTGGCACAGGGGAGCTGTTTTTT
cdr3_aa: CASSVGGTGELFF

d_call: TRBD1
v_call: TRBV6-1
clone_size: few
j_call: TRBJ2-7
cdr3_nt: TGTGCCAGCAGTGGACAGGGCCGCGAGCAGTACTTC
cdr3_aa: CASSGQGREQYF

d_call: TRBD2
v_call: TRBV5-6
clone_size: few
j_call: TRBJ2-1
cdr3_nt: TGTGCCAGCAGCTTGGGACTAGCTTACAATGAGCAGTTCTTC
cdr3_aa: CASSLGLAYNEQFF

d_call: TRBD1
v_call: TRBV18
clone_size: few
j_call: TRBJ2-7
cdr3_nt: TGTGCCAGCTCACCCGGGACAGGTGGAGAGCAGTACTTC
cdr3_aa: CASSPGTGGEQYF

d_call: -
v_call: TRBV2
clone_size: -
j_call: TRBJ1-3
cdr3_nt: TGTGCCAGCGGAGGGGAAAAGGGAAACACCATATATTTT
cdr3_aa: CASGGEKGNTIYF

d_call: TRBD2
v_call: TRBV7-8
clone_size: many
j_call: TRBJ2-3
cdr3_nt: TGTGCCAGCAGCCTGATAGCGGGAGCCCCAGATACGCAGTATTTT
cdr3_aa: CASSLIAGAPDTQYF

d_call: -
v_call: TRBV12-3/TRBV12-4
clone_size: few
j_call: TRBJ1-1
cdr3_nt: TGTGCCAGCAGTTTATCCACGAACACTGAAGCTTTCTTT
cdr3_aa: CASSLSTNTEAFF

d_call: -
v_call: TRBV3-1
clone_size: -
j_call: TRBJ1-2
cdr3_nt: TGTGCCAGCAGCTCTCAGGATAACTATGGCTACACCTTC
cdr3_aa: CASSSQDNYGYTF

d_call: -
v_call: TRBV9
clone_size: few
j_call: TRBJ2-3
cdr3_nt: TGTGCCAGCAGCGTAGATAGAGGGAGCGCGGCAGATACGCAGTATTTT
cdr3_aa: CASSVDRGSAADTQYF

d_call: -
v_call: TRBV20-1
clone_size: -
j_call: TRBJ2-1
cdr3_nt: TGCAGTGCAATTGTGGCGGGCAGCAATGAGCAGTTCTTC
cdr3_aa: CSAIVAGSNEQFF

d_call: TRBD2
v_call: TRBV2
clone_size: many
j_call: TRBJ2-7
cdr3_nt: TGTGCCAGCTTTTGGCCGGGAGGAAGTAACGAGCAGTACTTC
cdr3_aa: CASFWPGGSNEQYF

d_call: -
v_call: TRBV7-6
clone_size: many
j_call: TRBJ2-6
cdr3_nt: TGTGCTACCTCTGGGGCCAACGTCCTGACTTTC
cdr3_aa: CATSGANVLTF

d_call: TRBD1
v_call: TRBV7-2
clone_size: many
j_call: TRBJ2-1
cdr3_nt: TGTGCCAGCAGCGCCCAATCCGGGACAGGGAGGGATGAGCAGTTCTTC
cdr3_aa: CASSAQSGTGRDEQFF

d_call: -
v_call: TRBV25-1
clone_size: -
j_call: TRBJ2-1
cdr3_nt: TGTGCCAGCAGTGTATACAATGAGCAGTTCTTC
cdr3_aa: CASSVYNEQFF

d_call: TRBD1
v_call: TRBV30
clone_size: -
j_call: TRBJ2-7
cdr3_nt: TGTGCCTTTTACAGGGGGGCTTCCTACGAGCAGTACTTC
cdr3_aa: CAFYRGASYEQYF

d_call: TRBD2
v_call: TRBV20-1
clone_size: many
j_call: TRBJ2-1
cdr3_nt: TGCAGTGCGTCTCTAGCGGGAGCGTACAATGAGCAGTTCTTC
cdr3_aa: CSASLAGAYNEQFF

d_call: -
v_call: TRBV14
clone_size: many
j_call: TRBJ2-1
cdr3_nt: TGTGCCAGCAGCCGGCCGGAGTACAATGAGCAGTTCTTC
cdr3_aa: CASSRPEYNEQFF

d_call: -
v_call: TRBV14
clone_size: many
j_call: TRBJ1-1
cdr3_nt: TGTGCCAGCAGCCAACAGGGGTACGATGACACTGAAGCTTTCTTT
cdr3_aa: CASSQQGYDDTEAFF

d_call: -
v_call: TRBV7-2
clone_size: many
j_call: TRBJ2-6
cdr3_nt: TGTGCCAGCAGCGCCGACCGGCCGGGCCTCCAGATCCTCTCTGGGGCCAACGTCCTGACTTTC
cdr3_aa: CASSADRPGLQILSGANVLTF